This T cell receptor (beta chain) was captured by sequencing in a study of blood T cell repertoires in COVID-19. For the study at large: Italy, Spain and the United States were the sources of the convalescent and acute COVID-19 samples. PBMCs, B-cell-depleted T cells, or T cells provided the cDNA or gDNA that made up the material.

Using immunoSEQ multiplex PCR, the repertoire was profiled, and TCRdb retains in-frame clones only, with some absent. Found here are a few hundred thousand clones, around 83% of them singletons; the top ten hold around 5.1%. V was cut by 10 bases and J by 2 bases, with 11 bases left in between. Per germline, CDR1 LNHDA and CDR2 SQIVND (reference sequence). The CDR3 contains 12 residues. Recruitment covered about 25 US areas and drew participants whose ages spanned about 18 to 100 years. Symptom resolution, clearance, or two negative PCRs marked donors in Cohort 3 as recovered. This TCR was sampled from a woman between 50 and 59 years old who had recovered from COVID-19. Sequenced input: PBMCs or T cells enriched from blood (not recorded which). This chain joins TRBV19 and TRBJ1-1, with unresolved D. In DNA, the CDR3 is TGTGCCATTAGGAGGAGTAACACTGAAGCTTTCTTT. The encoded protein is CAIRRSNTEAFF.